The clone carrying this T cell receptor beta chain was seen only once. As for treatment: about 20 received Ad26.COV2.S at low or high dose, single or two shots; roughly five received placebo; per-sample allocation not given. Samples were taken on day 63 after the first vaccine or placebo injection. This Boston cohort included adults aged 18-55 years. In the vaccine, an Ad26 vector expressed the SARS-CoV-2 spike of the Wuhan strain. This sample was included in a study of Ad26.COV2.S vaccination and SARS-CoV-2 variants. Here immunoSEQ multiplex PCR was the method, and the copy in TCRdb shows in-frame clones only, minus some. The sample lists a few hundred thousand clones; approximately 88% were seen once. Sequenced material: peripheral blood, taken in a trial of Ad26.COV2.S vaccine versus placebo. The sequence was collected from a person aged 18-60 years who received the Ad26.COV2.S COVID-19 vaccine or a placebo.

The CDR3 DNA is TGTGCTAGGGGGCGACAGCCCGAGTTCAATCAGCCCCAGCATTTT. Its protein product is CARGRQPEFNQPQHF. The chain combines TRBV19 with TRBJ1-5; the match to TRBD1 covers 7 bases. Per the germline V gene, CDR1 is LNHDA and CDR2 is SQIVND (reference sequence). CDR3 length equals 15 residues.